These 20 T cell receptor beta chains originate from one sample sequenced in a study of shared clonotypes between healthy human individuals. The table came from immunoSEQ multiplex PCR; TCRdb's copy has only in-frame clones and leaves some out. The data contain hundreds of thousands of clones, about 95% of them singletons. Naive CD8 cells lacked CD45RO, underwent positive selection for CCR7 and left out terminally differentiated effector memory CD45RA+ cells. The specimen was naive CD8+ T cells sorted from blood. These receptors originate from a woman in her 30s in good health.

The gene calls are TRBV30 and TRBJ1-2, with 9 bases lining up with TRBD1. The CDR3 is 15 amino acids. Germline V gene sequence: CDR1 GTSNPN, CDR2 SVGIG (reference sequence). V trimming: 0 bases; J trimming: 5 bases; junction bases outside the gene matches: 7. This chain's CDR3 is CAWSVSGDRVYGYTF. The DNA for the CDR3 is TGTGCCTGGAGTGTTAGCGGGGACAGGGTATATGGCTACACCTTC.

CDR3: CASSTRGGANEQFF. Written as DNA, the CDR3 is TGTGCCAGCAGCACTAGAGGGGGGGCCAATGAGCAGTTCTTC. The chain links TRBV9 to TRBJ2-1, with a weak D call TRBD2 (7 bases). The CDR3 is 14 residues long. CDR1 and CDR2 from the germline V gene are SGDLS and YYNGEE. The V end was cut by 4 bases, the J end by 6 bases, with 14 bases between.

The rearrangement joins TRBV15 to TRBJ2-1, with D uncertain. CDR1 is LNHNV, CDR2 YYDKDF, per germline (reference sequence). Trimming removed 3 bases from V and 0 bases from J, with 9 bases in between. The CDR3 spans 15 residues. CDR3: CATSSEMSSYNEQFF. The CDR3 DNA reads TGTGCCACCAGCAGTGAGATGAGCTCCTACAATGAGCAGTTCTTC.

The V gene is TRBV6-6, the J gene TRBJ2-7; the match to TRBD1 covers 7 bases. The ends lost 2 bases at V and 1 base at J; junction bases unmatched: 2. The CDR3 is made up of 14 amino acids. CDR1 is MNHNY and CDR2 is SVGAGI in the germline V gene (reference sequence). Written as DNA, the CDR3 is TGTGCCAGCAGTTACGGGGGACAGTCCTACGAGCAGTACTTC. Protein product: CASSYGGQSYEQYF.

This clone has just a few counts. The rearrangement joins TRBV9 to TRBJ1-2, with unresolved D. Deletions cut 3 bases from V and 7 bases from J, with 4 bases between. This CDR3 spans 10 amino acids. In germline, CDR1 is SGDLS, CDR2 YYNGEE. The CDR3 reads CASSGVGYTF. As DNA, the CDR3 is TGTGCCAGCAGCGGAGTTGGCTACACCTTC.

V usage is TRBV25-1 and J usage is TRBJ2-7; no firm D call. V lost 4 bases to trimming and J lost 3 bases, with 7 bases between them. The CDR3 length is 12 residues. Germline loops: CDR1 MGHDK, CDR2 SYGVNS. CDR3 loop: CASSVGGYEQYF. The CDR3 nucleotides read TGTGCCAGCAGTGTCGGCGGCTACGAGCAGTACTTC.

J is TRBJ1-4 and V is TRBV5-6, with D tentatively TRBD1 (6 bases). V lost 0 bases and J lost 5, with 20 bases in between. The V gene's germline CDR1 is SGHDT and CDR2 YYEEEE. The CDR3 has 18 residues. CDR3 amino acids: CASSLAKGTTSLNEKLFF. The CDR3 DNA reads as TGTGCCAGCAGCTTGGCCAAGGGGACAACGAGCCTAAATGAAAAACTGTTTTTT.

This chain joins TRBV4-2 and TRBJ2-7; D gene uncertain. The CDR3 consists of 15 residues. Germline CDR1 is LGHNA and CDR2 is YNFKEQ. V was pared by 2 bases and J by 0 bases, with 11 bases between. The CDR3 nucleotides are TGTGCCAGCAGCCAACGTGCCCAGAGCTCCTACGAGCAGTACTTC. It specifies CASSQRAQSSYEQYF.

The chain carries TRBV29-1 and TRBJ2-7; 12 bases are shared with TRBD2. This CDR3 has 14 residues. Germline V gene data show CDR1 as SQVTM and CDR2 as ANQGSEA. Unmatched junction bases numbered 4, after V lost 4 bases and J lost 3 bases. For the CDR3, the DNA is TGCAGCGTTGTCGGACTAGCGGGACACTACGAGCAGTACTTC. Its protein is CSVVGLAGHYEQYF.

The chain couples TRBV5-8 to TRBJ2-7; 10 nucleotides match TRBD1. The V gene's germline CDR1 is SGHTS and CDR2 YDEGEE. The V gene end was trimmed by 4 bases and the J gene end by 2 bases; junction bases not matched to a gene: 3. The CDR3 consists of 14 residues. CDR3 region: CASSPGTGAYEQYF. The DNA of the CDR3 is TGTGCCAGCAGCCCGGGGACAGGGGCCTACGAGCAGTACTTC.

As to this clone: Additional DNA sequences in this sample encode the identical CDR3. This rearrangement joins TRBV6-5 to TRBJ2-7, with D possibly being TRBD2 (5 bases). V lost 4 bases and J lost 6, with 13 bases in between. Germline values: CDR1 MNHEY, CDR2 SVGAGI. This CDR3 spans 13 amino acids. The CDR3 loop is CASSSSGSGEQYF. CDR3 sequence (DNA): TGTGCCAGCAGTTCCTCGGGGTCGGGCGAGCAGTACTTC.

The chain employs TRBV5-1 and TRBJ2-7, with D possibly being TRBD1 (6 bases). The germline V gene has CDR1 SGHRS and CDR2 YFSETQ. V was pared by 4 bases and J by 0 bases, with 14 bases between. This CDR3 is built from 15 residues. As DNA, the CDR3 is TGCGCCAGCAGCAGAGAAACGGACAGCTCCTACGAGCAGTACTTC. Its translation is CASSRETDSSYEQYF.

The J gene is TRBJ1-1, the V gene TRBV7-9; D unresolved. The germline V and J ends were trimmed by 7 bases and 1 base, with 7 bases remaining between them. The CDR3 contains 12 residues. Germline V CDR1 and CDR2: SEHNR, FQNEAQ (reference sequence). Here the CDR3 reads CASIGKNTEAFF. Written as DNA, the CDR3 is TGTGCCAGCATCGGTAAGAACACTGAAGCTTTCTTT.

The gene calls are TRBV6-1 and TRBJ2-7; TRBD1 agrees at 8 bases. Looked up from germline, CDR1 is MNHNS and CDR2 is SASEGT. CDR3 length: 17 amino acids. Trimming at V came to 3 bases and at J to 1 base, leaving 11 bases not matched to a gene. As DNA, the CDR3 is TGTGCCAGCAGTGAGGGCTGGGTTCAGGGGGCGTCCTACGAGCAGTACTTC. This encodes CASSEGWVQGASYEQYF.

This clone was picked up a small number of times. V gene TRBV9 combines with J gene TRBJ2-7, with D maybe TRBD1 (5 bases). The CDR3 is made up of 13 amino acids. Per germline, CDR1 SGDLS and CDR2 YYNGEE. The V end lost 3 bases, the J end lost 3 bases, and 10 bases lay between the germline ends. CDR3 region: CASSGYRSYEQYF. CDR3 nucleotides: TGTGCCAGCAGCGGATACAGGAGCTACGAGCAGTACTTC.

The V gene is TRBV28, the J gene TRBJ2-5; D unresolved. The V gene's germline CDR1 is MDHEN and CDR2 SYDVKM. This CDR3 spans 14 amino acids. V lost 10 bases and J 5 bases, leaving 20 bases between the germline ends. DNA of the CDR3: TGTGCCACCTTCGACAATCTAATCGGGGAGACCCAGTACTTC. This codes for CATFDNLIGETQYF. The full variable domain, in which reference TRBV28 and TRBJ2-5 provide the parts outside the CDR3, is DVKVTQSSRYLVKRTGEKVFLECVQDMDHENMFWYRQDPGLGLRLIYFSYDVKMKEKGDIPEGYSVSREKKERFSLILESASTNQTSMYLCATFDNLIGETQYFGPGTRLLVL.

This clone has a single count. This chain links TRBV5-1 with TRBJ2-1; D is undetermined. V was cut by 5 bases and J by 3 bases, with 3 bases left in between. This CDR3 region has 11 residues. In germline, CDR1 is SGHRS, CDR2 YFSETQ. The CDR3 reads CASRGYNEQFF. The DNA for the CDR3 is TGCGCCAGCAGAGGCTACAATGAGCAGTTCTTC. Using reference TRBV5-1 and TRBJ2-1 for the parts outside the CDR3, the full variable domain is KAGVTQTPRYLIKTRGQQVTLSCSPISGHRSVSWYQQTPGQGLQFLFEYFSETQRNKGNFPGRFSGRQFSNSRSEMNVSTLELGDSALYLCASRGYNEQFFGPGTRLTVL.

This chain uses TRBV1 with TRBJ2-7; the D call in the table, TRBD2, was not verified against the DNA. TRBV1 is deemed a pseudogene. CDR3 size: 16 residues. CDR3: CTSSQVGGGLSYEQYF. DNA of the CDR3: TGCACCAGCAGCCAAGTGGGCGGGGGGCTCTCCTACGAGCAGTACTTC.

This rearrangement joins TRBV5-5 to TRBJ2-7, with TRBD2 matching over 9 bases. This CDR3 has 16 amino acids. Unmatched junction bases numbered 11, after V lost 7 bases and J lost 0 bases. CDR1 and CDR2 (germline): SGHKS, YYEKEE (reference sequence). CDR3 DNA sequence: TGTGCCAGCTTCCGCCAGGGACTAGCAACCTCCTACGAGCAGTACTTC. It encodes CASFRQGLATSYEQYF.

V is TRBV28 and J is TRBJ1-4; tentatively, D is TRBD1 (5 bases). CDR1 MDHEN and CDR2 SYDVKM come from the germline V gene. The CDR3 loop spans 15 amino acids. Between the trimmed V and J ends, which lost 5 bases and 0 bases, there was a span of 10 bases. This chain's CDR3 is CASSPGDATNEKLFF. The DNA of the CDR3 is TGTGCCAGCAGTCCGGGGGATGCAACTAATGAAAAACTGTTTTTT.